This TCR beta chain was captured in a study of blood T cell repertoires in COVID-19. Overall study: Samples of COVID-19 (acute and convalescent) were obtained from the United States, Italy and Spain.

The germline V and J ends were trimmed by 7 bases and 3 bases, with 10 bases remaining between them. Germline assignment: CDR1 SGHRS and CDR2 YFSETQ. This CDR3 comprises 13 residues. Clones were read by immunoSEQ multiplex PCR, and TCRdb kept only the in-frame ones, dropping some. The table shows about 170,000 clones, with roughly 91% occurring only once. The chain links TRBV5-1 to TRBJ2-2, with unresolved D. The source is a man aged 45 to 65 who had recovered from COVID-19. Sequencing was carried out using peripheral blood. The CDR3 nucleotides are TGCGCCAGCCAGTCCGCGGACACCGGGGAGCTGTTTTTT. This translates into CASQSADTGELFF.